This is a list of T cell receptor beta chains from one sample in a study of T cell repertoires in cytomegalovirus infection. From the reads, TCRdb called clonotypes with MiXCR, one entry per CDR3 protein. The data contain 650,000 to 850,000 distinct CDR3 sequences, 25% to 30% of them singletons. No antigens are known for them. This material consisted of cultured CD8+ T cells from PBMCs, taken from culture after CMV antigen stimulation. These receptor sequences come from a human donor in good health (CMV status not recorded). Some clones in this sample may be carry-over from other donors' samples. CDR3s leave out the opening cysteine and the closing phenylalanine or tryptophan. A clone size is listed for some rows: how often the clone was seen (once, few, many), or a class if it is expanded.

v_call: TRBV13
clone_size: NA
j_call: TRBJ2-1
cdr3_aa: ASNLSSDYEQF

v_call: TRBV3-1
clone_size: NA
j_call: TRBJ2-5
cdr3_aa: ASTFRETQY

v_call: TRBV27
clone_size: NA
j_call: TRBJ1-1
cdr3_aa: ASSRAPSSNTEAF

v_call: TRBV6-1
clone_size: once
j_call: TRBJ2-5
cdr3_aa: ASILGLSQETQY

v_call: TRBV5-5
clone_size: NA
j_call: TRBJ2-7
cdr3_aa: ASSLRQALTYEQY

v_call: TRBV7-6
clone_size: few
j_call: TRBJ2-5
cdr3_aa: ASSPPLQETQY

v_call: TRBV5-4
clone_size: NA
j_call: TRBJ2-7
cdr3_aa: ASSLENQYYEQY

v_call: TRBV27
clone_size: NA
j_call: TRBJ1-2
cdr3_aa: ASTSGQGPLNYGYT

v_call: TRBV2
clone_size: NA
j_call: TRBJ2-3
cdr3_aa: ASSETGSYGTDTQY

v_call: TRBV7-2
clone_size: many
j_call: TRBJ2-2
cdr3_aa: ASSFRTSGENTGELF

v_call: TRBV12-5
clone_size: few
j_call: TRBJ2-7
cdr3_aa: ASGSPYEQY

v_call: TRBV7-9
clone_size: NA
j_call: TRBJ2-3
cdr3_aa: ASTYWGVGDTQY

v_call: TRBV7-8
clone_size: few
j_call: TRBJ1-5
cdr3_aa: ASSTTGGRQPQH

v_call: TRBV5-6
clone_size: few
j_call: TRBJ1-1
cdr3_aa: ASSLVFRVNTEAF

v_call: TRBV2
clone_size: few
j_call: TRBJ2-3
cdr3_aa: ASSGKFRQDSRDTQY

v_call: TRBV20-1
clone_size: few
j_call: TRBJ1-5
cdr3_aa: SAKDRGGNQPQH